The rows below give T cell receptor beta chains drawn from one sample of a study of PD-L1 blockade in urothelial cancer. Repertoires were generated with immunoSEQ multiplex PCR, while TCRdb's copy carries only in-frame clones and drops some. In the table there are approximately 26,000 clones, about 86% of which are singletons. The sequencing used PBMCs, collected around atezolizumab (anti-PD-L1) treatment. The source of these receptors is a man aged 60 to 75 with urothelial cancer. Each CDR3 is given with its conserved first and last residue. D genes are given only for firm matches. Expanded clones get a size class; other rows say once, few or many, or leave the size out.

D gene | J gene | V gene | clone size | CDR3 DNA | CDR3 protein
- | TRBJ2-2 | TRBV28 | once | TGTGCCAGCCTAGCCGGGAAGAACACCGGGGAGCTGTTTTTT | CASLAGKNTGELFF
TRBD1 | TRBJ2-2 | TRBV7-9 | - | TGTGCCAGCAGACGATCGGTTAGCGGGACAGGGGAAACCGGGGAGCTGTTTTTT | CASRRSVSGTGETGELFF
- | TRBJ1-1 | TRBV5-1 | - | TGCGCCAGCAGCCCAACAGGGAACACTGAAGCTTTCTTT | CASSPTGNTEAFF
TRBD2 | TRBJ2-7 | TRBV5-1 | - | TGCGCCAGCAGCCCGGGCGGGGGGGTCTCCTACGAGCAGTACTTC | CASSPGGGVSYEQYF
TRBD1 | TRBJ1-2 | TRBV10-3 | - | TGTGCCATCAGTGAGTCGGGACAGGATGGCTACACCTTC | CAISESGQDGYTF
TRBD2 | TRBJ2-7 | TRBV30 | - | TGTGCCTGGAGAAAAACCGGGACTAGCGGGAGCTACGAGCAGTACTTC | CAWRKTGTSGSYEQYF
TRBD1 | TRBJ2-1 | TRBV9 | - | TGTGCCAGCAACCTAGACAGGGGGTCCTACAATGAGCAGTTCTTC | CASNLDRGSYNEQFF
TRBD1 | TRBJ2-7 | TRBV7-2 | - | TGTGCCAGCAGCGCGGACAGGGGGCAAGGCGAGCAGTACTTC | CASSADRGQGEQYF
TRBD2 | TRBJ2-2 | TRBV4-1 | - | TGCGCCAGCAGCCAGGGACTAGCGGGAGGGCCTGGCGGGGAGCTGTTTTTT | CASSQGLAGGPGGELFF
- | TRBJ2-1 | TRBV4-3 | - | TGCGCCAGCAGCCGAGACCCGGCGGCCTACAATGAGCAGTTCTTC | CASSRDPAAYNEQFF
TRBD1 | TRBJ1-1 | TRBV5-1 | - | TGCGCCAGCAGCACCCGACAGGGGAACACTGAAGCTTTCTTT | CASSTRQGNTEAFF
- | TRBJ1-5 | TRBV30 | - | TGTGCCTGGACCGGCCAGGGGTTCGGCAATCAGCCCCAGCATTTT | CAWTGQGFGNQPQHF
TRBD2 | TRBJ2-1 | TRBV14 | once | TGTGCCAGCAGCCAAAGGCGGTCACTAGCGGGGGGGCCGACCTACAATGAGCAGTTCTTC | CASSQRRSLAGGPTYNEQFF
TRBD1 | TRBJ2-1 | TRBV6-4 | - | TGTGCCAGCAGCCCTTCGCACGGGACAGGGCTCGGGAATGAGCAGTTCTTC | CASSPSHGTGLGNEQFF
- | TRBJ1-6 | TRBV4-1 | - | TGCGCCAGCAGCCAAGATCCCCAGGGTAACCTCCACTTT | CASSQDPQGNLHF
- | TRBJ1-3 | TRBV7-2 | - | TGTGCCAGCAGCTTTGGAGGGCTAAAAAACACCATATATTTT | CASSFGGLKNTIYF
TRBD1 | TRBJ1-5 | TRBV6-1 | - | TGTGCCAGCAGTGAAGTGTGGGGACAGGGTGGACAGCCCCAGCATTTT | CASSEVWGQGGQPQHF
TRBD1 | TRBJ2-1 | TRBV18 | - | TGTGCCAGCTCACCACCGAGCCTAGCAGGGGGCAATGAGCAGTTCTTC | CASSPPSLAGGNEQFF
TRBD1 | TRBJ2-3 | TRBV29-1 | - | TGCAGCGTTCCAACCGGGACAGCTAAGAAAACTAGCACAGATACGCAGTATTTT | CSVPTGTAKKTSTDTQYF
- | TRBJ1-3 | TRBV7-2 | - | TGTGCCAGCAGCCTCAACAGGGCTGGAAACACCATATATTTT | CASSLNRAGNTIYF
TRBD2 | TRBJ2-5 | TRBV6-1 | - | TGTGCCAGCAGTGGGGACCCGGGAGGTTGGGAGACCCAGTACTTC | CASSGDPGGWETQYF
- | TRBJ1-1 | TRBV9 | - | TGTGCCAGCAGCGTAGACGGGGGGGTTGGGACTGAAGCTTTCTTT | CASSVDGGVGTEAFF
TRBD1 | TRBJ2-3 | TRBV7-9 | - | TGTGCCAGCAGCCCCCCCGACAGGGGGCCCACAGATACGCAGTATTTT | CASSPPDRGPTDTQYF
- | TRBJ2-1 | TRBV30 | - | TGTGCCTGGATTCGCGGTGGTGAGCAGTTCTTC | CAWIRGGEQFF
TRBD2 | TRBJ2-7 | TRBV29-1 | - | TGCAGCGTTGCCGGACTAGCGGGGACTAAGGGGTCCGAGCAGTACTTC | CSVAGLAGTKGSEQYF
TRBD1 | TRBJ1-1 | TRBV7-2 | - | TGTGCCAGCAGCTTATCCTGGGGGACAGCGAACACTGAAGCTTTCTTT | CASSLSWGTANTEAFF
- | TRBJ2-7 | TRBV4-2 | - | TGTGCCAGCAGCCAAGGGACCGGGACACACTACGAGCAGTACTTC | CASSQGTGTHYEQYF
TRBD1 | TRBJ1-4 | TRBV7-9 | - | TGTGCCAGCAGCCGGACAGGGAATAATGAAAAACTGTTTTTT | CASSRTGNNEKLFF
TRBD2 | TRBJ2-1 | TRBV7-7 | - | TGTGCTAGCAGCTCGACTAGCGGGTTGTTGGATGAGCAGTTCTTC | CASSSTSGLLDEQFF
- | TRBJ1-1 | TRBV5-1 | - | TGCGCCAGCAGCTACCGCGGGAGTGGGACTGAAGCTTTCTTT | CASSYRGSGTEAFF
TRBD1 | TRBJ1-2 | TRBV29-1 | - | TGCAGCGTTGTGCCGGACAGGGGGCGTCGGGCGTCGAACTATGGCTACACCTTC | CSVVPDRGRRASNYGYTF
TRBD1 | TRBJ1-1 | TRBV6-1 | - | TGTGCCAGCAGTGAAGCTGCAGGGGGCTCCATGAACACTGAAGCTTTCTTT | CASSEAAGGSMNTEAFF
- | TRBJ1-5 | TRBV2 | - | TGTGCCAGCAGTGAGGGTACAGTTAGCAATCAGCCCCAGCATTTT | CASSEGTVSNQPQHF
- | TRBJ2-1 | TRBV5-1 | - | TGCGCCAGCAGCGAAAGCAGGGGTCCAGGTAATGAGCAGTTCTTC | CASSESRGPGNEQFF
TRBD1 | TRBJ1-3 | TRBV4-2 | - | TGTGCCAGCAGCCAAGAAGGACAGGGAATCTCTGGAAACACCATATATTTT | CASSQEGQGISGNTIYF
- | TRBJ1-2 | TRBV5-1 | - | TGCGCCAGCAGCCCCGCGCCAGGGTCTAACTATGGCTACACCTTC | CASSPAPGSNYGYTF
TRBD2 | TRBJ2-5 | TRBV4-2 | - | TGTGCCAGCAGCCAAGGAGGGGCTAGCGGGACCCAAGAGACCCAGTACTTC | CASSQGGASGTQETQYF
TRBD1 | TRBJ1-2 | TRBV7-9 | - | TGTGCCAGCAGCGCGTCACAGGGGGCTCAAGGCTACACCTTC | CASSASQGAQGYTF
- | TRBJ1-1 | TRBV5-1 | - | TGCGCCAGCAGCTTGGTCCCCGGGGAGGCCACTGAAGCTTTCTTT | CASSLVPGEATEAFF
TRBD2 | TRBJ2-7 | TRBV27 | - | TGTGCCAGCACCCCCCCGGGGGGAGTCCACGAGCAGTACTTC | CASTPPGGVHEQYF
TRBD1 | TRBJ1-1 | TRBV5-4 | - | TGTGCCAGCAGCCGGACAGGGCCGAACACTGAAGCTTTCTTT | CASSRTGPNTEAFF
TRBD1 | TRBJ2-4 | TRBV19 | - | TGTGCCGGACAGGGGTTAGCCAAAAACATTCAGTACTTC | CAGQGLAKNIQYF
- | TRBJ1-1 | TRBV5-8 | - | TGTGCCAGCAGCTTGGACGCGTCCCGAGGCACTGAAGCTTTCTTT | CASSLDASRGTEAFF
- | TRBJ1-4 | TRBV6-1 | - | TGTGCCAGCAGACGTGGGGTCTCCGAGGGCGAAAAACTGTTTTTT | CASRRGVSEGEKLFF
TRBD2 | TRBJ2-7 | TRBV18 | - | TGTGCCAGCTCACCTAGCGGGGTTTCCTACGAGCAGTACTTC | CASSPSGVSYEQYF
- | TRBJ2-1 | TRBV5-1 | - | TGCGCCAGCAGCTTGATAGGACAGGGGGCACTAGCGGGAGCCCTTTTTAGCAATGAGCAGTTCTTC | CASSLIGQGALAGALFSNEQFF
TRBD2 | TRBJ2-2 | TRBV11-2 | once | TGTGCCAGCAGGGACGGACGGGAGGCCGGGGAGCTGTTTTTT | CASRDGREAGELFF
- | TRBJ2-7 | TRBV27 | - | TGTGCCAGCAGTAACAGGGTCGGATACGAGCAGTACTTC | CASSNRVGYEQYF
- | TRBJ2-2 | TRBV15 | once | TGTGCCACCAGCAGAAACAGGGTCGCGGGGGAGCTGTTTTTT | CATSRNRVAGELFF